These 14 T cell receptor beta chains were sequenced from one sample in a study of cytomegalovirus exposure and HLA in healthy donors. Primers included in the PCR were 60 Vbeta and 13 Jbeta primers. Only in-frame clones appear in the TCRdb table, and some are missing; sequencing was by immunoSEQ multiplex PCR. The sample lists 78,000 or so clones, 65% to 85% occurring once. Sequenced material: PBMCs. These receptors came from a woman between 50 and 59 years old in good health and CMV-seronegative.

This rearrangement joins TRBV27 to TRBJ2-1, with 7 bases that match TRBD2. The CDR3 spans 17 residues. The V segment lost 1 base and the J segment 7 bases; nucleotides outside the gene matches: 13. Germline V gene data show CDR1 as MNHEY and CDR2 as SMNVEV (reference sequence). The CDR3 nucleotides are TGTGCCAGCAGTTTATACCCCCCCGGACTAGGTGGGAATGAGCAGTTCTTC. It yields the protein CASSLYPPGLGGNEQFF.

V is TRBV5-1 and J is TRBJ2-3; TRBD2 aligns across 13 bases. Trimming took 2 bases from V and 3 from J; bases not matched to a gene: 9. CDR3 size: 18 residues. Germline V gene sequence: CDR1 SGHRS, CDR2 YFSETQ. DNA for the CDR3: TGCGCCAGCAGCTTCGGACTAGCGGGAGATCGTGGGACAGATACGCAGTATTTT. Its translation: CASSFGLAGDRGTDTQYF.

This clone is a singleton in its sample. The rearrangement joins TRBV7-9 to TRBJ1-1; D not resolved. Trimming stripped 1 base from V and 3 bases from J, with 15 bases between. In germline, CDR1 is SEHNR, CDR2 FQNEAQ (reference sequence). The CDR3 spans 16 residues. The DNA for the CDR3 is TGTGCCAGCAGCTTAGTGGGGATGTCCGGGGACACTGAAGCTTTCTTT. This sequence encodes CASSLVGMSGDTEAFF.

The chain has TRBV5-6 and TRBJ2-1; 7 bases are shared with TRBD1. Germline values: CDR1 SGHDT, CDR2 YYEEEE. Germline trimming cut 4 bases from V and 3 bases from J; bases unmatched to any gene: 7. The CDR3 runs to 15 residues. Here the CDR3 DNA reads TGTGCCAGCAGCCCCCGGGACAGCTTCTACAATGAGCAGTTCTTC. Translated: CASSPRDSFYNEQFF.

The chain employs TRBV5-1 and TRBJ1-2; unclear D gene. Germline assignment: CDR1 SGHRS and CDR2 YFSETQ. The CDR3 is made up of 14 amino acids. V was trimmed by 4 bases and J by 6 bases, leaving 16 bases between them. CDR3 nucleotides: TGCGCCAGCAGCCTGTCCCGGGAGAGAAATGGCTACACCTTC. Translated: CASSLSRERNGYTF.

V is TRBV15 and J is TRBJ2-1, with unresolved D. The V end was cut by 0 bases, the J end by 9 bases, with 6 bases between. Germline CDR1 reads LNHNV; CDR2 reads YYDKDF (reference sequence). This CDR3 has 12 residues. CDR3 amino acids: CATSRDGLEQFF. The CDR3 DNA follows: TGTGCCACCAGCAGAGATGGCCTTGAGCAGTTCTTC.

The chain uses TRBV11-3 and TRBJ2-1, with 9 bases lining up with TRBD2. V dropped 1 base and J dropped 8; count of bases not matched to a gene: 6. Looked up from germline, CDR1 is SGHNT and CDR2 is YENEEA. This CDR3 is 15 amino acids long. CDR3 DNA: TGTGCCAGCAGCTTAGGGTCTAGCGGGATCTATGAGCAGTTCTTC. Translated, it gives CASSLGSSGIYEQFF.

V and J are TRBV12-5 and TRBJ1-5; 8 bases are shared with TRBD1. The trim removed 6 bases at V and 2 bases at J, leaving 6 bases unmatched. The CDR3 is made up of 15 amino acids. Germline V CDR1 and CDR2: LGHNT, FRNRAP. CDR3 region: CASGPSGGGNQPQHF. The CDR3 region has the DNA TGTGCTAGTGGCCCGTCAGGGGGCGGCAATCAGCCCCAGCATTTT.

The chain carries TRBV7-3 and TRBJ2-5; 9 bases align to TRBD2. The germline V gene has CDR1 SGHTA and CDR2 FQGTGA. There are 16 residues in the CDR3. With 1 base clipped from V and 2 bases from J, the junction kept 5 bases outside the gene matches. CDR3 in DNA: TGTGCCAGCAGCTTAAAACAGCGGGGGGAACAAGAGACCCAGTACTTC. Its translation is CASSLKQRGEQETQYF. Full variable domain (remainder filled in from reference TRBV7-3 and TRBJ2-5): GAGVSQTPSNKVTEKGKYVELRCDPISGHTALYWYRQSLGQGPEFLIYFQGTGAADDSGLPNDRFFAVRPEGSVSTLKIQRTERGDSAVYLCASSLKQRGEQETQYFGPGTRLLVL.

The V call is TRBV10-3, the J call TRBJ1-4; D is unresolved. Trimming cost V 4 bases and J 5 bases, with 2 bases left between them. The CDR3 is made up of 11 amino acids. The germline V gene has CDR1 ENHRY and CDR2 SYGVKD. CDR3 loop: CAISANEKLFF. In nucleotides, the CDR3 is TGTGCCATCAGTGCGAATGAAAAACTGTTTTTT.

This chain connects TRBV2 to TRBJ1-5; D gene ambiguous. The V end was cut by 8 bases, the J end by 2 bases, with 22 bases between. The CDR3 sequence is 17 residues long. Germline V gene lookup returns CDR1 SNHLY and CDR2 FYNNEI. This chain's CDR3 is CASRRRGYGNGNQPQHF. The CDR3 nucleotides are TGTGCCAGCCGAAGGAGAGGGTACGGGAACGGCAATCAGCCCCAGCATTTT.

This chain links TRBV30 with TRBJ2-1; 11 bases align to TRBD2. The CDR3 is 13 residues long. V dropped 4 bases and J dropped 9; count of bases not matched to a gene: 5. Germline CDR1 GTSNPN, CDR2 SVGIG (reference sequence). For the CDR3, the DNA is TGTGCCTGGACGGGGACTAGCGGAGGTGAGCAGTTCTTC. Its translation is CAWTGTSGGEQFF.

This clone was counted once. The chain links TRBV9 to TRBJ1-1; a possible D gene is TRBD1 (5 bases). The CDR3 sequence is 15 residues long. Germline CDR1 reads SGDLS; CDR2 reads YYNGEE. The V and J ends lost 0 bases and 1 base respectively, with 10 bases between them. The CDR3 DNA follows: TGTGCCAGCAGCGTAGGCTTCCAGGGGAACACTGAAGCTTTCTTT. Its translation is CASSVGFQGNTEAFF.

The chain carries TRBV7-9 and TRBJ2-1; 8 nucleotides match TRBD1. Germline lookup yields CDR1 SEHNR and CDR2 FQNEAQ (reference sequence). The CDR3 is made up of 14 amino acids. V trimming: 1 base; J trimming: 7 bases; junction bases outside the gene matches: 3. The CDR3: CASSLVNRGNEQFF. CDR3 sequence (DNA): TGTGCCAGCAGCTTAGTAAACAGGGGGAATGAGCAGTTCTTC. Filled out from reference TRBV7-9 and TRBJ2-1, the complete variable domain reads DTGVSQNPRHKITKRGQNVTFRCDPISEHNRLYWYRQTLGQGPEFLTYFQNEAQLEKSRLLSDRFSAERPKGSFSTLEIQRTEQGDSAMYLCASSLVNRGNEQFFGPGTRLTVL.